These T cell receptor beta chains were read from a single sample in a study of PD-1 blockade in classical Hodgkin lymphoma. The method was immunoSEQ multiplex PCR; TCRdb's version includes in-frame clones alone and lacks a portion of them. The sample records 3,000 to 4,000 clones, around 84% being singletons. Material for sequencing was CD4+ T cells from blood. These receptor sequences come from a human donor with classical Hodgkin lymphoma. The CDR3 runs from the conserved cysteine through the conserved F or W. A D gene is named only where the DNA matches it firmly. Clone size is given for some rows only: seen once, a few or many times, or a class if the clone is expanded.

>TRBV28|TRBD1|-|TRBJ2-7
TGTGCCAGCATCGGGAGACAGGGGAGCGGCGAGCAGTACTTC
CASIGRQGSGEQYF
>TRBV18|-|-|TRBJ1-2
TGTGCCAGCTCACTCGACAGTTCTAACTATGGCTACACCTTC
CASSLDSSNYGYTF
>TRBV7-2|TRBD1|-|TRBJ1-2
TGTGCCAGCAGCCTAATCAGGGGGGACGGCTACACCTTC
CASSLIRGDGYTF
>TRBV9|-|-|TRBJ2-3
TGTGCCAGCAGCTTGCTAGCGAAAGATACGCAGTATTTT
CASSLLAKDTQYF
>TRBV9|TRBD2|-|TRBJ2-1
TGTGCCAGCAGCGCCTCCAGCGGGATAGGTGAGCAGTTCTTC
CASSASSGIGEQFF
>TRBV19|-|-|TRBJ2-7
TGTGCCAGTAGTGGAGGACCCAGCTACGAGCAGTACTTC
CASSGGPSYEQYF
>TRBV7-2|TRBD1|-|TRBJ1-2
TGTGCCAGCAGCTTAGGAGGGGGCGAGGGCTACACCTTC
CASSLGGGEGYTF
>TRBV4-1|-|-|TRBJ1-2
TGCGCCAGCAGCCAATTAACAGGGCCCCATCGGGAGGGCTACACCTTC
CASSQLTGPHREGYTF
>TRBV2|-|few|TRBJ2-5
TGTGCCAGCAGTATCGAGGGGCGAGAGACCCAGTACTTC
CASSIEGRETQYF
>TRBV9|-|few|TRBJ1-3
TGTGCCAGCAGCGCCTCCAGGGGAAACACCATATATTTT
CASSASRGNTIYF
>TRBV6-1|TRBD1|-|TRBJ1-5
TGTGCCAGCAGTGAAGCGCTGGGGCAGGGGACAGGGCCCCAGCATTTT
CASSEALGQGTGPQHF
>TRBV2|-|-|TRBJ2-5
TGTGCCAGCAGTGGGGAGACTAGAGAGACGGAGACCCAGTACTTC
CASSGETRETETQYF
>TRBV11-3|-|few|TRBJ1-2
TGTGCCAGTAGCCAGGGCTATGGCTACACCTTC
CASSQGYGYTF
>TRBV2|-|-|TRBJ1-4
TGTGCCAGCAGTGATGAACAGGGTGAAAAACTGTTTTTT
CASSDEQGEKLFF
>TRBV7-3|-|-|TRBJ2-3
TGTGCCAGCAGCCCCTCAGGCTACACAGATACGCAGTATTTT
CASSPSGYTDTQYF
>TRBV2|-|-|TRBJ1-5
TGTGCCACCGCCCAAGGGGCCAATCAGCCCCAGCATTTT
CATAQGANQPQHF
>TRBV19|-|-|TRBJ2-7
TGTGCCAGTAGTTTGGGCCATATCAACGAGCAGTACTTC
CASSLGHINEQYF
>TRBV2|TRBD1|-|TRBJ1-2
TGTGCCAGCAGTGAAACACAGGGGGGTAACTATGGCTACACCTTC
CASSETQGGNYGYTF
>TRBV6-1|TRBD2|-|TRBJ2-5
TGTGCCAGCAGTGAATCGACTAGCGGGACAGAGACCCAGTACTTC
CASSESTSGTETQYF
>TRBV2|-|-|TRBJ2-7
TGTGCCAGCAGATCAGAGAACTACGAGCAGTACTTC
CASRSENYEQYF
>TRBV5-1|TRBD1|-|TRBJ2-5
TGCGCCAGCAGCATTGGACAGGGGCAAGAGACCCAGTACTTC
CASSIGQGQETQYF
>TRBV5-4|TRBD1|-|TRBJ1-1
TGTGCCAGCAGCGATGCCAGGGGGGACACTGAAGCTTTCTTT
CASSDARGDTEAFF
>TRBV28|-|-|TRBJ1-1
TGTGCCAGCAGTCTACCTCGACTCGAGTGGGCGGTTGAAGCTTTCTTT
CASSLPRLEWAVEAFF
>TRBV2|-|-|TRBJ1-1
TGTGCCAGCATAACGGATTTGAACACTGAAGCTTTCTTT
CASITDLNTEAFF
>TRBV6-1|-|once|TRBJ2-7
TGTGCCAGCAGTGAAGCGCCCCAATACGAGCAGTACTTC
CASSEAPQYEQYF
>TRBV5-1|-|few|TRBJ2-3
TGCGCCAGCAGCTTGGGGGCAGCTAGCACAGATACGCAGTATTTT
CASSLGAASTDTQYF
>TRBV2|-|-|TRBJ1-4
TGTGCCAGCAGTGAAGCGCTTAGTCGGAAAGGAGAAAAACTGTTTTTT
CASSEALSRKGEKLFF
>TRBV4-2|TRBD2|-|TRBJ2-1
TGTGCCAGCAGCCAAGAAGGGGGCGGGGGGGCGGATGAGCAGTTCTTC
CASSQEGGGGADEQFF
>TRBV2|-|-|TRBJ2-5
TGTGCCAGCAGTGAGACAACGATGGAGACCCAGTACTTC
CASSETTMETQYF
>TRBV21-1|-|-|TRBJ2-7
TGTGCCAGCAGCACCGGTCGGGGCCCCTCCTACGAGCAGTACTTC
CASSTGRGPSYEQYF
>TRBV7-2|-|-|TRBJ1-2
TGTGCCAGCAGCCCCCAGAGAGACACAGTCTATGGCTACACCTTC
CASSPQRDTVYGYTF
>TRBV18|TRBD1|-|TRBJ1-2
TGTGCCAGCTCACCAGGGACAGGGGACCTCTATGGCTACACCTTC
CASSPGTGDLYGYTF
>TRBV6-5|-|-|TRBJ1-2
TGTGCCAGCAGTTTCCGGGATTCGAACTATGGCTACACCTTC
CASSFRDSNYGYTF
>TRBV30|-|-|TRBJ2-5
TGTGCCTGGACTCCGGGGGGCCCCGGGACCCAGTACTTC
CAWTPGGPGTQYF
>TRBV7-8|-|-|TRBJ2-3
TGTGCCAGCAGCTTAGTAGGTAGCGGAGAAGATACGCAGTATTTT
CASSLVGSGEDTQYF
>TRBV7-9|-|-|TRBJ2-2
TGTGCCAGCAGCTCCGGGACCAGGGAGACCGGGGAGCTGTTTTTT
CASSSGTRETGELFF
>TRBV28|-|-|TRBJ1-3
TGTGCCAGCAGTTTAGATAGCTTTGAAAACACCATATATTTT
CASSLDSFENTIYF
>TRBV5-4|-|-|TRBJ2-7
TGTGCCAGCAGTCAGGACAAGGGAGTCTACGAGCAGTACTTC
CASSQDKGVYEQYF
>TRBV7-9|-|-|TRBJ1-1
TGTGCCAGCAGCTTAGCCCGGGACACGAAAAAGAACACTGAAGCTTTCTTT
CASSLARDTKKNTEAFF
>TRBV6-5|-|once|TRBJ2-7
TGTGCCAGCAGTTCATTGAGGTTTTACGAGCAGTACTTC
CASSSLRFYEQYF
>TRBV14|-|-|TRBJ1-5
TGTGCCAGCAGCCAAGGGGCGGGCCAGCCCCAGCATTTT
CASSQGAGQPQHF
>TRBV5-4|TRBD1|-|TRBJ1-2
TGTGCCAGCAGCGCCGCCGGGACAGATGGCTACACCTTC
CASSAAGTDGYTF
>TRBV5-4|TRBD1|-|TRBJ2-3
TGTGCCAGCAGCTTGAAGGGGGCCAGCACAGATACGCAGTATTTT
CASSLKGASTDTQYF
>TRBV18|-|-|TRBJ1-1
TGTGCCAGCTCACCACAGGACGGGATGAACACTGAAGCTTTCTTT
CASSPQDGMNTEAFF
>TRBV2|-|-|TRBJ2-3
TGTGCCAGCAGTGAAGACGGGGACACAGATACGCAGTATTTT
CASSEDGDTDTQYF
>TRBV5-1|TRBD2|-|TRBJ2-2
TGCGCCAGCAGCTTGGAGGGACTAGCGGGGTCCGGGGAGCTGTTTTTT
CASSLEGLAGSGELFF
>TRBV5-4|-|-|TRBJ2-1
TGTGCCAGCAGCCTGGGGGCTCGGAATGAGCAGTTCTTC
CASSLGARNEQFF
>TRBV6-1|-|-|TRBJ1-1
TGTGCCAGCAGTTCCGAGGCGTACACTGAAGCTTTCTTT
CASSSEAYTEAFF
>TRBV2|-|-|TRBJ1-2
TGTGCCAGCAGTGAAGAGGTCGGTTCTGGGGCTGGCTACACCTTC
CASSEEVGSGAGYTF
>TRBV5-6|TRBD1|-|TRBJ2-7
TGTGCCAGCAGCTTCGGGGACAGCTTCTACGAGCAGTACTTC
CASSFGDSFYEQYF
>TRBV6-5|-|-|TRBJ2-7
TGTGCCAGCAGTATAGGCCATAGGAGCTACGAGCAGTACTTC
CASSIGHRSYEQYF
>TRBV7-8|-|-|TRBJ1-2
TGTGCCAGCAGCACCTACTCCTCCTATGGCTACACCTTC
CASSTYSSYGYTF
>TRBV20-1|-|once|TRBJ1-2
TGCAGTGCTAGAGATCGGGGGGAAAACACCTTC
CSARDRGENTF
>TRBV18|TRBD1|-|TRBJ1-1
TGTGCCAGCTCACCGGGGACAGGGCACACTGAAGCTTTCTTT
CASSPGTGHTEAFF
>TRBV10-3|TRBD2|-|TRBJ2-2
TGTGCCATCAGTGAGTCGAGTAGCGGGGGCACCGGGGAGCTGTTTTTT
CAISESSSGGTGELFF
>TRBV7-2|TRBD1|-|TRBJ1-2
TGTGCCAGCAGCTTGACAGGGGGCTATGGCTACACCTTC
CASSLTGGYGYTF
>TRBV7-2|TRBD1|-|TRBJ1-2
TGTGCCAGCAGCTTATCCAGGGGGGATGGCTACACCTTC
CASSLSRGDGYTF